This TCR beta chain came from a study of T-cell memory formation after mild COVID-19. Study results and limitations: Contracting clones localized mainly to CM and EM when CD4+ and mainly to EMRA when CD8+. While clones contracting from day 15 to 85 were balanced between CD4 and CD8, later expanders leaned CD4+.

From germline, CDR1 is KGHDR and CDR2 SFDVKD. There are 14 residues in the CDR3. Trimming pared 0 bases from V and 2 bases from J, leaving 6 bases between. TCRdb itself ran the 5' RACE reads through MiXCR, one entry per CDR3 protein. The sample has roughly 240,000 distinct CDR3 sequences, 15% seen once; the top ten hold around 2.2%. Concerning this clonotype: Its antigen is currently unknown.

The sequenced sample consisted of PBMCs or a T cell subset sorted from them (not recorded which). V usage is TRBV24-1 and J usage is TRBJ1-2, with D unresolved. The sequence came from an adult woman who had mild COVID-19 (a few samples of this study predate the infection). Cell type and time point are not known. The CDR3 coding sequence is TGTGCCACCAGTGATTTGTCAGGCAACTATGGCTACACCTTC. It is translated as CATSDLSGNYGYTF.